This T cell receptor (beta chain) was sequenced for a study of blood T cell repertoires in COVID-19. As originally analysed: Reference gene primer amplification gave nucleated cell count estimates. Method: immunoSEQ multiplex PCR; TCRdb's copy keeps in-frame clones and lacks some. The V and J calls and the clone size are those of that table, but D and trimming were determined from the DNA. The sample shows 150,000 to 200,000 clones, approximately 80% of them seen only once. The V segment lost 6 bases and the J segment 0 bases; nucleotides outside the gene matches: 2. Germline CDR1 is LNHDA and CDR2 is SQIVND (reference sequence). The CDR3 totals 14 residues.

The receptor's source is a woman aged 60-75 years who had recovered from COVID-19. The V gene is TRBV19, the J gene TRBJ2-7; 10 bases match TRBD2. Sequenced material: PBMCs or T cells enriched from blood (not recorded which). This CDR3 is CASSPSGGSYEQYF. CDR3 coding DNA: TGTGCCAGTAGCCCTAGCGGGGGCTCCTACGAGCAGTACTTC. Drawing the rest from reference TRBV19 and TRBJ2-7, the complete variable domain is DGGITQSPKYLFRKEGQNVTLSCEQNLNHDAMYWYRQDPGQGLRLIYYSQIVNDFQKGDIAEGYSVSREKKESFPLTVTSAQKNPTAFYLCASSPSGGSYEQYFGPGTRLTVT.